This T cell receptor (beta chain) is from a study of beta chain features in type 1 diabetes. Study-wide results and limits: TCRB CDR3s were moderately but significantly shorter in Type 1 diabetes patients in all four CD4+ subsets.

The CDR3 extends over 15 amino acids. V was trimmed by 7 bases and J by 0 bases, leaving 16 bases between them. Germline V gene sequence: CDR1 SGDLS, CDR2 YYNGEE. The entirety of the isolated RNA underwent reverse transcription, so expressed TCRB transcripts were sequenced. Measured with immunoSEQ multiplex PCR; TCRdb has only the in-frame clones, and not every one. The table shows about 220,000 clones, with roughly a tenth occurring only once. In regard to this clone: Its antigen is undetermined.

The specimen was central memory CD4+ T cells from blood. This sequence originates from a man aged 18 to 30 in good health. V and J are TRBV9 and TRBJ1-1; D is unclear. The CDR3 sequence is CASEPTGTMNTEAFF. Written as DNA, the CDR3 is TGTGCCAGCGAACCCACGGGAACCATGAACACTGAAGCTTTCTTT.